The clone carrying this T cell receptor beta chain came up many times. Its target is unknown. This entry comes from a study of spatial heterogeneity in lung cancer. Study at large: Unique TCR and UMI combinations averaged more than ten appearances each in raw reads. Study-wide findings and caveats: Mutation counts in tumors were tracked by counts of expanded intratumoral alpha and beta TCRs.

Time point defined: sample taken at primary tumor resection. Via MiXCR, TCRdb re-called the 5' RACE reads, giving one row per CDR3 protein. The sample includes approximately 94,000 distinct CDR3 sequences, roughly 4.5% of them seen just once. Trimming cost V 4 bases and J 3 bases, with 12 bases left between them. Germline V lookup: CDR1 LGHNA, CDR2 YNFKEQ. This CDR3 has 14 amino acids. The sequence came from a male donor with early-stage non-small cell lung cancer. The source was lung tumor tissue, collected at surgery. The chain has TRBV4-2 and TRBJ1-1; D is possibly TRBD1 (5 bases). The CDR3 region is CASSPAGADTEAFF. DNA for the CDR3: TGTGCCAGCAGCCCTGCTGGGGCTGACACTGAAGCTTTCTTT.